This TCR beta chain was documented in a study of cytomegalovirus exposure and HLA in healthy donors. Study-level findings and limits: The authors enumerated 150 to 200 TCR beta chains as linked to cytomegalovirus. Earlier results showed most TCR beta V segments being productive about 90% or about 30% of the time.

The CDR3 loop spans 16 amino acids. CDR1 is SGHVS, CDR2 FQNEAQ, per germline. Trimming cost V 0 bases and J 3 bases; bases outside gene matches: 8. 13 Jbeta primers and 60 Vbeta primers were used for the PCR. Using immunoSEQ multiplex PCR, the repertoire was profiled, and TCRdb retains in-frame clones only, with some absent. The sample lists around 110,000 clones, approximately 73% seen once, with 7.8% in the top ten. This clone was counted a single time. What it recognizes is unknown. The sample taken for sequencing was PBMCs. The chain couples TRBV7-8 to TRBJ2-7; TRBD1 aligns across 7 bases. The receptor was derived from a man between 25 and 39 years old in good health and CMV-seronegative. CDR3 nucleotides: TGTGCCAGCAGCTTAGCCTGGACAGGTGCGGGCTACGAGCAGTACTTC. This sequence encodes CASSLAWTGAGYEQYF.